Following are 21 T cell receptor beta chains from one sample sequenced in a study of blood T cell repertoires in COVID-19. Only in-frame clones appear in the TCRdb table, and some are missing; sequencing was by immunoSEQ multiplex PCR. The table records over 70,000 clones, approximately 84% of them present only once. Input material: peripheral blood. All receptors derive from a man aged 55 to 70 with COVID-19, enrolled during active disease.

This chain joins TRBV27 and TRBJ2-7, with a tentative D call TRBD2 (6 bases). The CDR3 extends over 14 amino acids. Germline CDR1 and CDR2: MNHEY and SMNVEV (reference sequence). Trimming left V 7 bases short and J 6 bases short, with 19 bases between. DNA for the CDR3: TGTGCCAGCAATGAAGCGGGTCTTGGCGGCGAGCAGTACTTC. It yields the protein CASNEAGLGGEQYF.

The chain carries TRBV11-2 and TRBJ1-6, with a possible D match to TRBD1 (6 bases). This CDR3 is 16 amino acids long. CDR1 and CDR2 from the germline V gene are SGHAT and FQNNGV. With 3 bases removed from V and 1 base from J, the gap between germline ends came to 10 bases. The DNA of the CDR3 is TGTGCCAGCAGCTTGGGCCAGGGGTCCTATAATTCACCCCTCCACTTT. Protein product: CASSLGQGSYNSPLHF.

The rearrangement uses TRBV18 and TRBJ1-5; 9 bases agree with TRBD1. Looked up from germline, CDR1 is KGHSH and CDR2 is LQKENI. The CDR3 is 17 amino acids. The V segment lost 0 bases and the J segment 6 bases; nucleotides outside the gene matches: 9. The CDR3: CASSPPGQGVLSQPQHF. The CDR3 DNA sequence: TGTGCCAGCTCACCACCGGGACAGGGTGTTTTGAGTCAGCCCCAGCATTTT.

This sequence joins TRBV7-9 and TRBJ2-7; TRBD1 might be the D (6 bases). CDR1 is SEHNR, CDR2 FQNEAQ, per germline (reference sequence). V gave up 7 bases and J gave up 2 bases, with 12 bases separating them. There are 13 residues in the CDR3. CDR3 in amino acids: CASNQGTPYEQYF. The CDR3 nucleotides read TGTGCCAGCAACCAGGGGACCCCCTACGAGCAGTACTTC.

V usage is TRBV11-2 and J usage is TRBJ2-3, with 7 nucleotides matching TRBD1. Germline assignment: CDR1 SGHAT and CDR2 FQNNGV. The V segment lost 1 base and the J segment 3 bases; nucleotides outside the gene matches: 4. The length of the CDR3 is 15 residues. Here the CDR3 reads CASSLVDRSTDTQYF. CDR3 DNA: TGTGCCAGCAGCTTAGTGGACAGGAGTACAGATACGCAGTATTTT.

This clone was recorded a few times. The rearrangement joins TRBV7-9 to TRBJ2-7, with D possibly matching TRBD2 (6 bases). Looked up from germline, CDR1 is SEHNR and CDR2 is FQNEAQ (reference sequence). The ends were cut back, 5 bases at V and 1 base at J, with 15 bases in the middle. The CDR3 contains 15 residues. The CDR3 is CASSHGSLTSYEQYF. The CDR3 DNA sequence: TGTGCCAGCAGCCACGGGAGCCTCACGTCCTACGAGCAGTACTTC.

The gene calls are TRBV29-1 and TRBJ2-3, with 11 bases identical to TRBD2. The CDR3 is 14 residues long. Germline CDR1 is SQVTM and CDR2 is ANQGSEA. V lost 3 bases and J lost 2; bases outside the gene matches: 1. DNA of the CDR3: TGCAGCGTTGAGACTAGCGGGGTCACAGATACGCAGTATTTT. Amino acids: CSVETSGVTDTQYF.

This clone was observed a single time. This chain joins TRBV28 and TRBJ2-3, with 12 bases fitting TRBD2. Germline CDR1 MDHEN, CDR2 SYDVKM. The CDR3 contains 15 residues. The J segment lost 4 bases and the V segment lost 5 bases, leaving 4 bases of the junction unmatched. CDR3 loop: CASSRTSGNADTQYF. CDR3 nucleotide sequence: TGTGCCAGCAGTCGGACTAGCGGGAATGCAGATACGCAGTATTTT.

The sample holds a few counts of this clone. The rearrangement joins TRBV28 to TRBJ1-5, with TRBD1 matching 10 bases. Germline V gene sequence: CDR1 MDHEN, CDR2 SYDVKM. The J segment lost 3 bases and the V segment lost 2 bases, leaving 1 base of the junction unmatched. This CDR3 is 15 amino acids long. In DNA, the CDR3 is TGTGCCAGCAGTTTAGGGACAGGGGTCAATCAGCCCCAGCATTTT. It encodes CASSLGTGVNQPQHF. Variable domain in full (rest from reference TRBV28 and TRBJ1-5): DVKVTQSSRYLVKRTGEKVFLECVQDMDHENMFWYRQDPGLGLRLIYFSYDVKMKEKGDIPEGYSVSREKKERFSLILESASTNQTSMYLCASSLGTGVNQPQHFGDGTRLSIL.

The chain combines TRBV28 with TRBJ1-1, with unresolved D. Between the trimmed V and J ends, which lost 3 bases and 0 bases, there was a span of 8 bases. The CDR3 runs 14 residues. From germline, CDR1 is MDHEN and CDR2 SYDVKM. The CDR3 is CASSFGRMNTEAFF. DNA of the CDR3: TGTGCCAGCAGTTTTGGGAGAATGAACACTGAAGCTTTCTTT.

CDR3 loop: CASSDESESGGYTF. The CDR3 coding sequence is TGTGCCAGCAGTGATGAGTCGGAGTCGGGTGGCTACACCTTC. The chain uses TRBV2 and TRBJ1-2; D is unclear. Germline assignment: CDR1 SNHLY and CDR2 FYNNEI. Trimming cost V 3 bases and J 7 bases, with 15 bases left between them. The CDR3 totals 14 residues.

The CDR3 region has the DNA TGTGCCAGCAAGGACACTGGCTCCTATAATTCACCCCTCCACTTT. This codes for CASKDTGSYNSPLHF. The chain is built from TRBV6-6 and TRBJ1-6, with D perhaps matching TRBD1 (5 bases). V lost 7 bases, J lost 0 bases, and 10 bases lay in between. Germline CDR1 is MNHNY and CDR2 is SVGAGI (reference sequence). The CDR3 length is 15 residues.

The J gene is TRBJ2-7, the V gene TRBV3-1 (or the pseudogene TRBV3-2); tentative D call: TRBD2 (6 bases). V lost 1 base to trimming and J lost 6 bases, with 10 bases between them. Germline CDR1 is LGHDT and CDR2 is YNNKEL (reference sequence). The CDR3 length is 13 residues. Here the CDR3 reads CASSQGDGGEQYF. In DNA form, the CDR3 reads TGTGCCAGCAGCCAAGGAGACGGGGGCGAGCAGTACTTC.

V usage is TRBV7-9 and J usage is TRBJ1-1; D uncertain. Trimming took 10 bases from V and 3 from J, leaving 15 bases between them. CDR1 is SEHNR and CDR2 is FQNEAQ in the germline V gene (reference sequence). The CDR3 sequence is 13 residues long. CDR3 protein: CATRINSDTEAFF. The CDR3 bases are TGTGCCACACGCATAAACAGTGACACTGAAGCTTTCTTT.

The CDR3 is CASSSIKGYRANYGYTF. CDR3 nucleotides: TGTGCCAGCAGCTCTATCAAAGGTTACAGGGCAAACTATGGCTACACCTTC. V and J are TRBV11-2 and TRBJ1-2; D is possibly TRBD1 (6 bases). Per germline, CDR1 SGHAT and CDR2 FQNNGV. V was trimmed by 4 bases and J by 2 bases, leaving 20 bases between them. This CDR3 region has 17 residues.

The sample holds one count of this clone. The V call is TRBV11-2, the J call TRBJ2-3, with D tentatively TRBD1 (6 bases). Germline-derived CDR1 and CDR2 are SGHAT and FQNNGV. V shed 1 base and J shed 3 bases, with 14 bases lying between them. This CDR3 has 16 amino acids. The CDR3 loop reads CASSLVRGSRTDTQYF. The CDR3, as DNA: TGTGCCAGCAGCTTAGTGAGGGGGAGTAGGACAGATACGCAGTATTTT.

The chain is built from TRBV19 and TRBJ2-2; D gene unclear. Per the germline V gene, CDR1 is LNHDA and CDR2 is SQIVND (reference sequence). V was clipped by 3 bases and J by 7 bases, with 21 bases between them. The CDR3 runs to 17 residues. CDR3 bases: TGTGCCAGTAGTATGTCCCTCCTGCGGCGGCTCAGCGGGGAGCTGTTTTTT. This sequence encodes CASSMSLLRRLSGELFF.

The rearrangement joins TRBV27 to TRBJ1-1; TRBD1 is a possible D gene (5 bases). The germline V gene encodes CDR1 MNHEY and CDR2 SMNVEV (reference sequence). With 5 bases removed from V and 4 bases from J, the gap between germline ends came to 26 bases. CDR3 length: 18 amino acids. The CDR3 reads CASSTHGLWRGGRTEAFF. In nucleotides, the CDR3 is TGTGCCAGCAGTACCCACGGTCTTTGGAGGGGCGGGCGCACTGAAGCTTTCTTT.

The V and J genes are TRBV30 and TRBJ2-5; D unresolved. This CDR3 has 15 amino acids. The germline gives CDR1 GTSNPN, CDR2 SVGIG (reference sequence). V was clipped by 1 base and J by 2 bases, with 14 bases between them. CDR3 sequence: CAWSGKTGPQETQYF. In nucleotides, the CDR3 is TGTGCCTGGAGTGGAAAGACTGGCCCACAAGAGACCCAGTACTTC.

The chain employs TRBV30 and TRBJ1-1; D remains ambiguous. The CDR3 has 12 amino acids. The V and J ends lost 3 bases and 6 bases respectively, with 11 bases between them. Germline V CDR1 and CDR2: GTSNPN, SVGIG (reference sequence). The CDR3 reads CAWSATQSEAFF. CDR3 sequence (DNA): TGTGCCTGGAGCGCCACACAATCTGAAGCTTTCTTT.

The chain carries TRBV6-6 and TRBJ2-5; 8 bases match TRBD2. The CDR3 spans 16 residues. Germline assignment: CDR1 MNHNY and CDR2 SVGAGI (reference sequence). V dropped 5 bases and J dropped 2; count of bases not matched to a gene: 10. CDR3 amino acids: CASSAGGAGEQETQYF. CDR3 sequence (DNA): TGTGCCAGCAGTGCCGGGGGGGCGGGGGAACAAGAGACCCAGTACTTC.